A single sample is the source of the 16 T cell receptor beta chains below, sequenced in a study of shared clonotypes between healthy human individuals. The assay was immunoSEQ multiplex PCR, and TCRdb's table has in-frame clones only and misses some. The table shows some 450,000 clones, with 75% to 80% occurring only once. The sequenced material came from PBMCs. These receptors were taken from a woman between 40 and 50 years old in good health. Some clones in this sample may be carry-over from other donors' samples.

A word on this clone: A much larger clone lies one base from this, so it may be a read error. This sequence joins TRBV30 and TRBJ2-4; TRBD2 aligns across 9 bases. This CDR3 has 12 amino acids. The V gene's germline CDR1 is GTSNPN and CDR2 SVGIG (reference sequence). The CDR3 DNA reads TGTGCCTGGAGTAGGACTAGCGACATTCAGTGCTTC. Its protein product is CAWSRTSDIQCF.

V is TRBV5-8 and J is TRBJ2-1; 10 positions agree with TRBD2. Germline loops: CDR1 SGHTS, CDR2 YDEGEE. The CDR3 covers 15 residues. With 1 base clipped from V and 7 bases from J, the junction kept 5 bases outside the gene matches. CDR3 in amino acids: CASSLFLAGENEQFF. The CDR3 DNA reads as TGTGCCAGCAGCTTGTTTCTAGCGGGAGAAAATGAGCAGTTCTTC.

The rearrangement links TRBV4-1 to TRBJ2-7; D possibly corresponds to TRBD2 (7 bases). This CDR3 comprises 18 residues. CDR1 and CDR2 (germline): MGHRA, YSYEKL. V dropped 0 bases and J dropped 3 bases, with 21 bases sitting between them. The CDR3 bases are TGCGCCAGCAGCCAAGAGCCGCTAATGGGGGGGGCCTTCTACGAGCAGTACTTC. It specifies CASSQEPLMGGAFYEQYF.

The chain is built from TRBV5-4 and TRBJ2-3; D tentatively reads TRBD1 or TRBD2 (5 bases each). CDR3 size: 12 residues. From germline, CDR1 is SGHNT and CDR2 YYREEE (reference sequence). Deletions cut 5 bases from V and 6 bases from J, with 10 bases between. CDR3 amino acids: CASRGVEDTQYF. In DNA form, the CDR3 reads TGTGCCAGCAGGGGGGTTGAGGATACGCAGTATTTT.

On this clone itself: With a far larger clone one base away, a read error is the likely cause. This chain connects TRBV27 to TRBJ2-7; D not resolved. The CDR3 consists of 14 residues. From germline, CDR1 is MNHEY and CDR2 SMNVEV (reference sequence). DNA for the CDR3: TGTGCCAGCGGTTTAGCCGGTCCTAACTACGAGCAGTACTTC. As protein: CASGLAGPNYEQYF.

The chain uses TRBV6-5 and TRBJ1-1; TRBD1 matches 8 bases. The length of the CDR3 is 14 residues. The germline V gene encodes CDR1 MNHEY and CDR2 SVGAGI. V gave up 2 bases and J gave up 5 bases; unmatched junction bases: 4. The CDR3 loop is CASSYRTGTTEAFF. The CDR3 nucleotides read TGTGCCAGCAGTTACCGGACAGGGACGACTGAAGCTTTCTTT.

V usage is TRBV7-6 and J usage is TRBJ2-5; possibly TRBD2 for D (5 bases). This CDR3 region has 16 residues. Germline loops: CDR1 SGHVS, CDR2 FNYEAQ. Deletions cut 4 bases from V and 2 bases from J, with 17 bases between. This chain's CDR3 is CASSSRPPSSQETQYF. CDR3 nucleotides: TGTGCCAGCAGCTCTAGACCACCTAGCAGTCAAGAGACCCAGTACTTC.

The chain has TRBV4-2 and TRBJ2-7; D is unclear. The CDR3 is made up of 15 amino acids. V lost 0 bases, J lost 0 bases, and 9 bases lay in between. Per the germline V gene, CDR1 is LGHNA and CDR2 is YNFKEQ. DNA of the CDR3: TGTGCCAGCAGCCAAGATGTCGGTTACTCCTACGAGCAGTACTTC. This codes for CASSQDVGYSYEQYF.

This chain links TRBV14 with TRBJ1-2; no reliable D call. Germline CDR1 SGHDN, CDR2 FVKESK. Trimming left V 2 bases short and J 8 bases short, with 18 bases between. The CDR3 totals 15 residues. For the CDR3, the DNA is TGTGCCAGCAGCCAATCTCTGCTGCCCAAGGGAGGCTACACCTTC. It codes for CASSQSLLPKGGYTF.

The chain carries TRBV2 and TRBJ1-1, with D unresolved. CDR3 length: 15 amino acids. V was trimmed by 3 bases and J by 1 base, leaving 12 bases between them. Per germline, CDR1 SNHLY and CDR2 FYNNEI. CDR3 bases: TGTGCCAGCAGTGACGACCCCCGGGGGAACACTGAAGCTTTCTTT. It specifies CASSDDPRGNTEAFF.

The V call is TRBV15, the J call TRBJ2-5; no clear D gene. CDR1 is LNHNV and CDR2 is YYDKDF in the germline V gene (reference sequence). The CDR3 contains 13 residues. Trimming cost V 0 bases and J 2 bases, with 4 bases left between them. CDR3 in amino acids: CATSRDPQETQYF. In DNA form, the CDR3 reads TGTGCCACCAGCAGAGATCCTCAAGAGACCCAGTACTTC.

V gene TRBV5-1 combines with J gene TRBJ2-3, with a tentative D call TRBD2 (7 bases). The ends were cut back, 4 bases at V and 3 bases at J, with 15 bases in the middle. This CDR3 has 15 amino acids. Germline V gene data show CDR1 as SGHRS and CDR2 as YFSETQ. The CDR3 DNA sequence: TGCGCCAGCAGCCAAGGGGGGGAGCGGACAGATACGCAGTATTTT. It is translated as CASSQGGERTDTQYF.

The gene calls are TRBV19 and TRBJ1-1, with 7 positions matching TRBD1. The CDR3 has 15 residues. CDR1 and CDR2 (germline): LNHDA, SQIVND (reference sequence). Germline trimming cut 5 bases from V and 3 bases from J; bases unmatched to any gene: 9. The CDR3 protein is CASSSPNRGYTEAFF. CDR3 coding DNA: TGTGCCAGTAGTTCCCCGAACAGGGGCTACACTGAAGCTTTCTTT.

The chain joins TRBV4-2 to TRBJ2-3; the match to TRBD1 covers 9 bases. The ends lost 4 bases at V and 1 base at J; junction bases unmatched: 12. Germline-derived CDR1 and CDR2 are LGHNA and YNFKEQ. The CDR3 has 18 residues. The CDR3 coding sequence is TGTGCCAGCAGCCCGTCCCGGGACAGGGAGAGGGGCACAGATACGCAGTATTTT. It is translated as CASSPSRDRERGTDTQYF.

The rearrangement joins TRBV6-1 to TRBJ1-1, with D unclear. Trimming left V 2 bases short and J 1 base short, with 8 bases between. The CDR3 loop spans 14 amino acids. Per the germline V gene, CDR1 is MNHNS and CDR2 is SASEGT. CDR3 in DNA: TGTGCCAGCAGTGAAACACCGGGGAACACTGAAGCTTTCTTT. As protein: CASSETPGNTEAFF.

The chain carries TRBV6-5 and TRBJ1-5; 7 bases line up with TRBD1. The CDR3 extends over 15 amino acids. Germline V gene sequence: CDR1 MNHEY, CDR2 SVGAGI. The J segment lost 6 bases and the V segment lost 0 bases, leaving 5 bases of the junction unmatched. CDR3 in amino acids: CASSYSGQSTQPQHF. CDR3 in DNA: TGTGCCAGCAGTTACTCGGGACAGTCGACTCAGCCCCAGCATTTT.